These 9 T cell receptor beta chains were sequenced from one sample in a study of T cells after yellow fever vaccination. TCRdb recomputed calls from the 5' RACE reads with MiXCR, one row per CDR3 protein. Seen here are 600,000 to 750,000 distinct CDR3 sequences, about 12% observed once, and the top ten hold more than 12%. The starting material was PBMCs, obtained on the day of the yellow fever booster vaccination. These receptors were taken from a man aged 25 to 45 who received the YFV17D yellow fever vaccine.

This clonotype came up a few times. The chain recombines TRBV15 with TRBJ2-2; 12 nucleotides line up with TRBD2. In germline, CDR1 is LNHNV, CDR2 YYDKDF (reference sequence). The CDR3 contains 17 residues. Germline trimming cut 5 bases from V and 2 bases from J; bases unmatched to any gene: 6. The CDR3 spells CATSETSGSLNTGELFF. The CDR3 coding sequence is TGTGCCACCAGCGAGACTAGCGGGAGTTTAAACACCGGGGAGCTGTTTTTT.

V is TRBV29-1 and J is TRBJ2-6; no clear D. The V end lost 7 bases, the J end lost 4 bases, and 8 bases lay between the germline ends. This CDR3 comprises 12 residues. CDR1 SQVTM and CDR2 ANQGSEA come from the germline V gene. CDR3 in DNA: TGCAGCGCCGTAGGGGGGGCCAACGTCCTGACTTTC. It encodes CSAVGGANVLTF.

This chain connects TRBV7-6 to TRBJ1-3; perhaps TRBD1 as D (5 bases). There are 17 residues in the CDR3. CDR1 is SGHVS and CDR2 is FNYEAQ in the germline V gene. Trimming shortened V by 0 bases and J by 0 bases, and 12 bases separated the two germline ends. CDR3 coding DNA: TGTGCCAGCAGCTTAGCGGGACTGATATCCTCTGGAAACACCATATATTTT. Translation: CASSLAGLISSGNTIYF. Filled out from reference TRBV7-6 and TRBJ1-3, the complete variable domain reads GAGVSQSPRYKVTKRGQDVALRCDPISGHVSLYWYRQALGQGPEFLTYFNYEAQQDKSGLPNDRFSAERPEGSISTLTIQRTEQRDSAMYRCASSLAGLISSGNTIYFGEGSWLTVV.

The table lists this clonotype with a few counts. This chain connects TRBV3-1 to TRBJ2-5; the D gene is possibly TRBD1 (5 bases). This CDR3 spans 15 amino acids. From germline, CDR1 is LGHDT and CDR2 YNNKEL (reference sequence). With 7 bases removed from V and 0 bases from J, the gap between germline ends came to 15 bases. The CDR3 here is CASNYFKDNQETQYF. The CDR3, as DNA: TGTGCCAGCAATTATTTTAAGGACAACCAAGAGACCCAGTACTTC.

This clonotype has just a few counts. The rearrangement uses TRBV29-1 and TRBJ2-5; 8 bases line up with TRBD2. Unmatched junction bases numbered 4, after V lost 4 bases and J lost 3 bases. Germline V lookup: CDR1 SQVTM, CDR2 ANQGSEA. There are 13 residues in the CDR3. The CDR3 region is CSVAGSGKETQYF. DNA for the CDR3: TGCAGCGTTGCGGGTAGCGGGAAAGAGACCCAGTACTTC.

J is TRBJ2-1 and V is TRBV18, with no clear D. Germline CDR1 KGHSH, CDR2 LQKENI. The CDR3 is 16 amino acids. Trimming took 3 bases from V and 5 from J, leaving 17 bases between them. As DNA, the CDR3 is TGTGCCAGCTCACCTATGCGCGGCATCTCGAACAATGAGCAGTTCTTC. Its protein is CASSPMRGISNNEQFF. Variable domain in full (rest from reference TRBV18 and TRBJ2-1): NAGVMQNPRHLVRRRGQEARLRCSPMKGHSHVYWYRQLPEEGLKFMVYLQKENIIDESGMPKERFSAEFPKEGPSILRIQQVVRGDSAAYFCASSPMRGISNNEQFFGPGTRLTVL.

The chain employs TRBV7-2 and TRBJ1-2; weak D call: TRBD1 (6 bases). Looked up from germline, CDR1 is SGHTA and CDR2 is FQGNSA. This CDR3 spans 14 amino acids. Trimming removed 5 bases at V and 6 bases at J, with 16 bases between. CDR3 bases: TGTGCCAGCAGCCCGGGGCGGGGGCGGAATGGCTACACCTTC. Its protein is CASSPGRGRNGYTF.

The table lists this clonotype with a few counts. This chain links TRBV20-1 with TRBJ1-5, with D possibly being TRBD1 (5 bases). V was cut by 5 bases and J by 5 bases, with 16 bases left in between. From germline, CDR1 is DFQATT and CDR2 SNEGSKA (reference sequence). The CDR3 has 14 amino acids. DNA for the CDR3: TGCAGTGCTCCCCTTGGGACCTGGGATCAGCCCCAGCATTTT. Protein product: CSAPLGTWDQPQHF.

V and J are TRBV28 and TRBJ2-6; D may be TRBD1 (6 bases). The germline V gene has CDR1 MDHEN and CDR2 SYDVKM. The CDR3 consists of 13 residues. Between the trimmed V and J ends, which lost 8 bases and 2 bases, there was a span of 7 bases. CDR3 in DNA: TGTGCCAGCGCAGGGGCTGGGGCCAACGTCCTGACTTTC. Its translation: CASAGAGANVLTF.